These T cell receptor beta chains were read from a single sample in a study of blood T cell repertoires in COVID-19. Clones were read by immunoSEQ multiplex PCR, and TCRdb kept only the in-frame ones, dropping some. The data contain more than 200,000 clones, under 90% of them seen just once; the ten biggest clones take up 3.5% to 5%. The sequencing input was peripheral blood. These receptors were taken from a man in his sixties with acute or convalescent COVID-19. Each CDR3 is given with its conserved first and last residue. Fields, in order: D gene, clone size, V gene, J gene, CDR3 length, CDR3 protein, CDR3 DNA. D genes are given only for firm matches. Only part of the rows carry a size: once, few, many, or a class if the clone is expanded.

D gene: -; clone size: -; V gene: TRBV28; J gene: TRBJ2-7; CDR3 length: 15; CDR3 protein: CASSLRLAHSYEQYF; CDR3 DNA: TGTGCCAGCAGTTTGCGGCTAGCGCACTCCTACGAGCAGTACTTC
D gene: TRBD1; clone size: -; V gene: TRBV19; J gene: TRBJ1-1; CDR3 length: 13; CDR3 protein: CASSPTGTAEAFF; CDR3 DNA: TGTGCCAGTAGTCCTACCGGGACAGCTGAAGCTTTCTTT
D gene: TRBD1; clone size: -; V gene: TRBV28; J gene: TRBJ2-5; CDR3 length: 16; CDR3 protein: CASSLTGQGKLETQYF; CDR3 DNA: TGTGCCAGCAGTTTAACGGGACAGGGGAAATTAGAGACCCAGTACTTC
D gene: -; clone size: -; V gene: TRBV4-2; J gene: TRBJ1-5; CDR3 length: 14; CDR3 protein: CASSQVVGGQPQHF; CDR3 DNA: TGTGCCAGCAGCCAAGTGGTAGGCGGTCAGCCCCAGCATTTT
D gene: -; clone size: -; V gene: TRBV30; J gene: TRBJ1-2; CDR3 length: 14; CDR3 protein: CAWSLGLNGYGYTF; CDR3 DNA: TGTGCCTGGAGTCTGGGACTGAACGGCTATGGCTACACCTTC
D gene: TRBD1; clone size: -; V gene: TRBV19; J gene: TRBJ2-7; CDR3 length: 16; CDR3 protein: CASSNAQGQGAREQYF; CDR3 DNA: TGTGCCAGTAGTAACGCCCAGGGACAGGGGGCGCGAGAGCAGTACTTC
D gene: TRBD1; clone size: -; V gene: TRBV19; J gene: TRBJ1-5; CDR3 length: 13; CDR3 protein: CASTHRGRDPQHF; CDR3 DNA: TGTGCCAGTACTCATAGGGGGCGGGATCCCCAGCATTTT
D gene: -; clone size: -; V gene: TRBV11-2; J gene: TRBJ2-3; CDR3 length: 17; CDR3 protein: CASSPRLYTSSTDTQYF; CDR3 DNA: TGTGCCAGCAGCCCCCGACTGTATACTTCTAGCACAGATACGCAGTATTTT
D gene: -; clone size: -; V gene: TRBV7-9; J gene: TRBJ2-5; CDR3 length: 17; CDR3 protein: CASSPPPLWQSGETQYF; CDR3 DNA: TGTGCCAGCAGCCCACCACCCCTCTGGCAGTCGGGGGAGACCCAGTACTTC
D gene: TRBD1; clone size: -; V gene: TRBV29-1; J gene: TRBJ2-7; CDR3 length: 14; CDR3 protein: CSVWRDRDIGEQYF; CDR3 DNA: TGCAGCGTTTGGAGGGACAGGGATATCGGCGAGCAGTACTTC
D gene: TRBD2; clone size: -; V gene: TRBV4-1; J gene: TRBJ2-7; CDR3 length: 18; CDR3 protein: CASSQTRGWQGYSYEQYF; CDR3 DNA: TGCGCCAGCAGCCAAACGCGGGGGTGGCAGGGATACTCCTACGAGCAGTACTTC
D gene: -; clone size: -; V gene: TRBV3-1/TRBV3-2; J gene: TRBJ1-2; CDR3 length: 15; CDR3 protein: CASSQEGRPLYGYTF; CDR3 DNA: TGTGCCAGCAGCCAAGAGGGCAGGCCCCTATATGGCTACACCTTC
D gene: -; clone size: -; V gene: TRBV28; J gene: TRBJ2-4; CDR3 length: 12; CDR3 protein: CASSFRSTVQYF; CDR3 DNA: TGTGCCAGCAGTTTTAGGAGTACCGTTCAGTACTTC
D gene: -; clone size: once; V gene: TRBV10-3; J gene: TRBJ2-4; CDR3 length: 15; CDR3 protein: CAISESQGKENIQYF; CDR3 DNA: TGTGCCATCAGTGAGTCGCAGGGCAAGGAAAACATTCAGTACTTC
D gene: -; clone size: many; V gene: TRBV5-4; J gene: TRBJ2-2; CDR3 length: 14; CDR3 protein: CASSPTGNTGELFF; CDR3 DNA: TGTGCCAGCAGTCCGACGGGAAACACCGGGGAGCTGTTTTTT
D gene: TRBD2; clone size: -; V gene: TRBV7-3; J gene: TRBJ2-1; CDR3 length: 14; CDR3 protein: CASSLLAGIHEQFF; CDR3 DNA: TGTGCCAGCAGCTTATTAGCGGGAATCCATGAGCAGTTCTTC
D gene: -; clone size: -; V gene: TRBV19; J gene: TRBJ1-1; CDR3 length: 13; CDR3 protein: CASSILGGTEAFF; CDR3 DNA: TGTGCCAGTAGTATATTGGGGGGCACTGAAGCTTTCTTT
D gene: -; clone size: -; V gene: TRBV4-3; J gene: TRBJ2-1; CDR3 length: 15; CDR3 protein: CASSQENARNNEQFF; CDR3 DNA: TGCGCCAGCAGCCAAGAGAATGCGAGGAACAATGAGCAGTTCTTC
D gene: TRBD2; clone size: -; V gene: TRBV11-3; J gene: TRBJ2-1; CDR3 length: 15; CDR3 protein: CASSSGSGGYNEQFF; CDR3 DNA: TGTGCCAGCAGCTCCGGGAGCGGGGGCTACAATGAGCAGTTCTTC
D gene: -; clone size: -; V gene: TRBV18; J gene: TRBJ2-7; CDR3 length: 14; CDR3 protein: CASSPTLAIYEQYF; CDR3 DNA: TGTGCCAGCTCACCAACCCTAGCGATCTACGAGCAGTACTTC
D gene: TRBD2; clone size: -; V gene: TRBV27; J gene: TRBJ2-3; CDR3 length: 20; CDR3 protein: CASSLTVPGLAGAKTDTQYF; CDR3 DNA: TGTGCCAGCAGTTTAACGGTTCCGGGACTAGCGGGAGCGAAGACAGATACGCAGTATTTT
D gene: TRBD1; clone size: -; V gene: TRBV18; J gene: TRBJ2-7; CDR3 length: 15; CDR3 protein: CASSPQTGELVEQYF; CDR3 DNA: TGTGCCAGCTCACCACAAACAGGGGAATTGGTAGAGCAGTACTTC
D gene: -; clone size: -; V gene: TRBV5-1; J gene: TRBJ2-1; CDR3 length: 15; CDR3 protein: CASSLAVSSYNEQFF; CDR3 DNA: TGCGCCAGCAGCTTGGCCGTTAGTAGCTACAATGAGCAGTTCTTC
D gene: -; clone size: -; V gene: TRBV30; J gene: TRBJ2-3; CDR3 length: 13; CDR3 protein: CAWGVGGSDTQYF; CDR3 DNA: TGTGCCTGGGGGGTCGGGGGTTCAGATACGCAGTATTTT
D gene: -; clone size: -; V gene: TRBV9; J gene: TRBJ2-3; CDR3 length: 15; CDR3 protein: CASSPRLVSPDTQYF; CDR3 DNA: TGTGCCAGCAGCCCCCGACTAGTTTCCCCAGATACGCAGTATTTT
D gene: -; clone size: -; V gene: TRBV6-4; J gene: TRBJ2-5; CDR3 length: 13; CDR3 protein: CASSFSAGGTQYF; CDR3 DNA: TGTGCCAGCAGTTTCTCCGCAGGAGGGACCCAGTACTTC
D gene: -; clone size: once; V gene: TRBV7-8; J gene: TRBJ2-7; CDR3 length: 16; CDR3 protein: CASSLVPGATSYEQYF; CDR3 DNA: TGTGCCAGCAGCTTAGTCCCAGGGGCGACCTCCTACGAGCAGTACTTC
D gene: TRBD1; clone size: -; V gene: TRBV11-2; J gene: TRBJ1-5; CDR3 length: 17; CDR3 protein: CASSELAGQGRGQPQHF; CDR3 DNA: TGTGCCAGCAGCGAACTCGCCGGACAGGGAAGAGGTCAGCCCCAGCATTTT
D gene: TRBD1; clone size: -; V gene: TRBV6-5; J gene: TRBJ1-5; CDR3 length: 15; CDR3 protein: CASRSRTGAGQPQHF; CDR3 DNA: TGTGCCAGCAGGAGCAGGACAGGGGCTGGACAGCCCCAGCATTTT
D gene: TRBD1; clone size: -; V gene: TRBV19; J gene: TRBJ2-5; CDR3 length: 15; CDR3 protein: CASSPRGDRGETQYF; CDR3 DNA: TGTGCCAGTAGTCCTCGCGGGGACAGGGGGGAGACCCAGTACTTC
D gene: TRBD2; clone size: -; V gene: TRBV6-6; J gene: TRBJ2-1; CDR3 length: 12; CDR3 protein: CASSYLGLVLFF; CDR3 DNA: TGTGCCAGCAGTTACCTGGGACTAGTGCTGTTCTTC
D gene: -; clone size: -; V gene: TRBV5-1; J gene: TRBJ1-2; CDR3 length: 14; CDR3 protein: CASSPQDMTYGYTF; CDR3 DNA: TGCGCCAGCAGCCCCCAGGACATGACCTATGGCTACACCTTC
D gene: -; clone size: -; V gene: TRBV4-1; J gene: TRBJ2-2; CDR3 length: 14; CDR3 protein: CASSPTTVTGELFF; CDR3 DNA: TGCGCCAGCAGCCCGACAACAGTTACCGGGGAGCTGTTTTTT
D gene: -; clone size: -; V gene: TRBV18; J gene: TRBJ1-5; CDR3 length: 14; CDR3 protein: CASSPRQSNQPQHF; CDR3 DNA: TGTGCCAGCTCCCCCAGGCAGAGCAATCAGCCCCAGCATTTT
D gene: -; clone size: -; V gene: TRBV21-1; J gene: TRBJ1-3; CDR3 length: 18; CDR3 protein: CASSKGAGSDSSGNTIYF; CDR3 DNA: TGTGCCAGCAGCAAAGGGGCGGGCAGTGACTCCTCTGGAAACACCATATATTTT
D gene: -; clone size: -; V gene: TRBV6-5; J gene: TRBJ1-5; CDR3 length: 14; CDR3 protein: CASSYAAADQPQHF; CDR3 DNA: TGTGCCAGCAGTTACGCGGCCGCTGATCAGCCCCAGCATTTT
D gene: TRBD1; clone size: -; V gene: TRBV29-1; J gene: TRBJ2-2; CDR3 length: 14; CDR3 protein: CSIDRGLNTGELFF; CDR3 DNA: TGCAGCATAGACAGGGGGCTGAACACCGGGGAGCTGTTTTTT
D gene: TRBD2; clone size: once; V gene: TRBV29-1; J gene: TRBJ2-1; CDR3 length: 13; CDR3 protein: CSVLADTYNEQFF; CDR3 DNA: TGCAGCGTCCTAGCGGACACCTACAATGAGCAGTTCTTC
D gene: TRBD1; clone size: -; V gene: TRBV28; J gene: TRBJ2-7; CDR3 length: 14; CDR3 protein: CASSLPGQTYEQYF; CDR3 DNA: TGTGCCAGCAGCCTACCGGGACAGACCTACGAGCAGTACTTC
D gene: -; clone size: -; V gene: TRBV21-1; J gene: TRBJ2-7; CDR3 length: 16; CDR3 protein: CASSKVRGRSSYEQYF; CDR3 DNA: TGTGCCAGCAGCAAGGTCAGGGGGCGTAGCTCCTACGAGCAGTACTTC
D gene: TRBD1; clone size: -; V gene: TRBV7-8; J gene: TRBJ1-5; CDR3 length: 15; CDR3 protein: CASSLVSGGNQPQHF; CDR3 DNA: TGTGCCAGCAGCTTAGTGTCAGGGGGTAATCAGCCCCAGCATTTT
D gene: -; clone size: -; V gene: TRBV5-1; J gene: TRBJ1-2; CDR3 length: 15; CDR3 protein: CASSLAFQGQWGYTF; CDR3 DNA: TGCGCCAGCAGCTTGGCTTTCCAGGGCCAATGGGGCTACACCTTC
D gene: -; clone size: -; V gene: TRBV10-2; J gene: TRBJ2-7; CDR3 length: 12; CDR3 protein: CASSLSRYEQYF; CDR3 DNA: TGCGCCAGCAGCCTCTCCCGCTACGAGCAGTACTTC
D gene: -; clone size: -; V gene: TRBV5-8; J gene: TRBJ2-5; CDR3 length: 17; CDR3 protein: CASSLAVQEPRGETQYF; CDR3 DNA: TGTGCCAGCAGCTTGGCCGTGCAGGAGCCCCGAGGGGAGACCCAGTACTTC
D gene: TRBD2; clone size: -; V gene: TRBV27; J gene: TRBJ2-1; CDR3 length: 12; CDR3 protein: CASLAGDNEQFF; CDR3 DNA: TGTGCCAGCTTAGCGGGAGACAATGAGCAGTTCTTC
D gene: TRBD2; clone size: -; V gene: TRBV5-1; J gene: TRBJ2-1; CDR3 length: 15; CDR3 protein: CASSPGTSGGNEQFF; CDR3 DNA: TGCGCCAGCAGCCCAGGGACTAGCGGGGGCAATGAGCAGTTCTTC
D gene: -; clone size: -; V gene: TRBV7-2; J gene: TRBJ2-1; CDR3 length: 16; CDR3 protein: CASSLAPRNSRGEQFF; CDR3 DNA: TGTGCCAGCAGCTTAGCGCCCCGAAATTCAAGAGGTGAGCAGTTCTTC
D gene: -; clone size: once; V gene: TRBV18; J gene: TRBJ1-2; CDR3 length: 15; CDR3 protein: CASSPLSRSNYGYTF; CDR3 DNA: TGTGCCAGCTCACCACTGAGTCGGTCAAACTATGGCTACACCTTC
D gene: -; clone size: -; V gene: TRBV28; J gene: TRBJ1-5; CDR3 length: 16; CDR3 protein: CASSFVQVSYLQPQHF; CDR3 DNA: TGTGCCAGCAGTTTCGTCCAGGTGTCCTATCTACAGCCCCAGCATTTT
D gene: -; clone size: once; V gene: TRBV29-1; J gene: TRBJ1-2; CDR3 length: 15; CDR3 protein: CSVVGTASLFYGYTF; CDR3 DNA: TGCAGCGTTGTAGGGACTGCCTCCCTCTTCTATGGCTACACCTTC
D gene: -; clone size: -; V gene: TRBV7-6; J gene: TRBJ2-3; CDR3 length: 15; CDR3 protein: CASSLRGTYTDTQYF; CDR3 DNA: TGTGCCAGCAGCTTAAGGGGGACCTACACAGATACGCAGTATTTT